This TCR beta chain stems from a study of blood T cell repertoires in COVID-19. About the study: Sites in the United States, Italy and Spain provided acute and convalescent COVID-19 samples. PBMCs, B-cell-depleted T cells, or T cells were the source of the cDNA or gDNA that made up the material.

The CDR3 sequence is 13 residues long. V was pared by 2 bases and J by 4 bases, with 8 bases between. CDR1 SGHRS and CDR2 YFSETQ come from the germline V gene. Authors' processing steps: Reference gene primer amplification gave nucleated cell count estimates. Measured with immunoSEQ multiplex PCR; TCRdb has only the in-frame clones, and not every one. V and J calls and clone size are those listed in that table; D and trimming were worked out from the DNA. The sample shows some 200,000 clones, around 80% of them seen only once. The J gene is TRBJ2-3, the V gene TRBV5-1; TRBD1 is a possible D gene (5 bases). Sequencing was carried out using peripheral blood. This sequence was found in a woman in her 70s with acute or convalescent COVID-19. CDR3 residues: CASSFLGADTQYF. In DNA form, the CDR3 reads TGCGCCAGCAGCTTCCTAGGGGCAGATACGCAGTATTTT.